The 27 T cell receptor beta chains in this list originate from one sample, sequenced in a study of blood T cell repertoires in COVID-19. Data came from immunoSEQ multiplex PCR; TCRdb stores just in-frame clones and leaves some out. The table includes 250,000 or so clones, around 90% detected once. The sequenced sample consisted of PBMCs or T cells enriched from blood (not recorded which). The receptor source for this set is a human donor in a cohort exposed to, infected with or recovered from COVID-19 (not recorded which). The donor label of this sample is uncertain.

V is TRBV11-2 and J is TRBJ1-2; 12 bases map to TRBD1. V shed 5 bases, J shed 5 bases, and the junction held 6 bases outside the gene matches. The germline V gene has CDR1 SGHAT and CDR2 FQNNGV. The CDR3 has 15 residues. The CDR3 region has the DNA TGTGCCAGCAGCCAGGGACAGGGGGCTGCGTATGGCTACACCTTC. Protein product: CASSQGQGAAYGYTF.

The genes are TRBV21-1 and TRBJ2-1; the table's D call, TRBD1, has no DNA check behind it. TRBV21-1 is classified as a pseudogene. The CDR3 contains 14 residues. DNA for the CDR3: TGTGCCAGCAGCACCGGACAGTCGTACAGCGAGCAGTTCTTC. Protein product: CASSTGQSYSEQFF.

V and J are TRBV10-1 and TRBJ2-7; 10 bases line up with TRBD1. In germline, CDR1 is WNHNN, CDR2 SYGVQD (reference sequence). With V trimmed by 4 bases and J by 5 bases, 8 bases remained unmatched. This CDR3 has 15 residues. CDR3 loop: CASSGSGTGADEQYF. DNA for the CDR3: TGCGCCAGCAGTGGGTCCGGGACAGGGGCGGACGAGCAGTACTTC.

The chain couples TRBV6-6 to TRBJ2-7; 8 bases are shared with TRBD2. The CDR3 has 16 residues. The germline gives CDR1 MNHNY, CDR2 SVGAGI (reference sequence). V was clipped by 7 bases and J by 0 bases; unmatched bases: 11. The CDR3 coding sequence is TGTGCCAGCACACGGCGGGGGGCCCCTAACTCCTACGAGCAGTACTTC. Amino acid sequence: CASTRRGAPNSYEQYF.

The chain combines TRBV11-1 with TRBJ2-7; 7 nucleotides agree with TRBD1. J gave up 3 bases and V 4 bases, and 6 bases lay outside the gene matches. The CDR3 is 14 amino acids. CDR1 is SGHAT and CDR2 is FQDESV in the germline V gene (reference sequence). The chain's CDR3 is CASSSKRQGYEQYF. CDR3 coding DNA: TGTGCCAGCAGCTCAAAAAGACAGGGCTACGAGCAGTACTTC.

The chain joins TRBV30 to TRBJ1-1; D uncertain. The V end lost 3 bases, the J end lost 1 base, and 9 bases lay between the germline ends. Germline lookup yields CDR1 GTSNPN and CDR2 SVGIG (reference sequence). There are 13 residues in the CDR3. CDR3 in amino acids: CAWRDSSNTEAFF. The DNA of the CDR3 is TGTGCCTGGAGGGACTCTTCGAACACTGAAGCTTTCTTT.

Concerning this clone: The sample contains more than one DNA sequence encoding this CDR3. V is TRBV28 and J is TRBJ1-2, with a possible D match to TRBD1 (5 bases). V was cut by 2 bases and J by 5 bases, with 9 bases left in between. CDR1 MDHEN and CDR2 SYDVKM come from the germline V gene. CDR3 length: 13 amino acids. CDR3 protein: CASSLGGGYGYTF. Here the CDR3 DNA reads TGTGCCAGCAGTTTAGGGGGAGGGTATGGCTACACCTTC.

This chain joins TRBV12-5 and TRBJ1-2; 10 bases match TRBD1. Germline V gene sequence: CDR1 LGHNT, CDR2 FRNRAP. The trim removed 0 bases at V and 6 bases at J, leaving 28 bases unmatched. CDR3 length equals 23 residues. Here the CDR3 DNA reads TGTGCTAGTGGTTTGGTACGAATGGGGGGACTTGGCGGGACAGGGGTCTATCGGGATGGCTACACCTTC. Translated: CASGLVRMGGLGGTGVYRDGYTF.

The chain uses TRBV19 and TRBJ1-3; D is undetermined. The germline V gene encodes CDR1 LNHDA and CDR2 SQIVND (reference sequence). This CDR3 is built from 15 residues. Trimming stripped 3 bases from V and 3 bases from J, with 12 bases between. The DNA for the CDR3 is TGTGCCAGTAGTATGACCCACCGGGATGGAAACACCATATATTTT. Amino acids: CASSMTHRDGNTIYF.

This sequence joins TRBV4-2 and TRBJ2-5; 15 bases match TRBD2. Looked up from germline, CDR1 is LGHNA and CDR2 is YNFKEQ. J gave up 1 base and V 0 bases, and 3 bases lay outside the gene matches. The CDR3 runs to 18 residues. CDR3 DNA sequence: TGTGCCAGCAGCCAAGATGGGACTAGCGGGGGGTTCCAAGAGACCCAGTACTTC. Its translation: CASSQDGTSGGFQETQYF.

J is TRBJ1-2 and V is TRBV6-5, with 9 positions matching TRBD1. The CDR3 length is 16 residues. The V and J ends lost 0 bases and 12 bases, in that order; junction bases with no gene match: 14. Germline CDR1 MNHEY, CDR2 SVGAGI. CDR3 sequence: CASSYSITPQGAGNTF. CDR3 DNA: TGTGCCAGCAGTTACTCGATAACCCCACAGGGGGCGGGGAACACCTTC.

The rearrangement uses TRBV29-1 and TRBJ1-1; a weak D match, TRBD1 (5 bases). The CDR3 is 15 residues long. CDR1 is SQVTM, CDR2 ANQGSEA, per germline. Trimming removed 4 bases at V and 6 bases at J, with 21 bases between. CDR3 DNA sequence: TGCAGCGTTGGAGCCGGTGGGGCTAAACAATCTGAAGCTTTCTTT. Translated, it gives CSVGAGGAKQSEAFF.

The J gene is TRBJ1-2, the V gene TRBV24-1; TRBD1 matches 7 bases. CDR1 is KGHDR and CDR2 is SFDVKD in the germline V gene. This CDR3 is built from 15 residues. Trimming cost V 3 bases and J 4 bases; bases outside gene matches: 7. The DNA for the CDR3 is TGTGCCACCAGTGATCCTACAGGGGAGGCCTATGGCTACACCTTC. Its translation: CATSDPTGEAYGYTF.

The V and J genes are TRBV5-4 and TRBJ1-2; D remains ambiguous. Germline-derived CDR1 and CDR2 are SGHNT and YYREEE (reference sequence). V lost 1 base and J lost 1, with 8 bases in between. The CDR3 covers 14 residues. Here the CDR3 DNA reads TGTGCCAGCAGCTTGCACGGAGTTAACTATGGCTACACCTTC. Its translation: CASSLHGVNYGYTF.

Comments on this clone: A read error may produce the germline difference seen at one junction end. The chain is built from TRBV20-1 and TRBJ2-7, with 9 bases matching TRBD2. The CDR3 has 11 residues. Looked up from germline, CDR1 is DFQATT and CDR2 is SNEGSKA (reference sequence). CDR3 nucleotide sequence: TGCAGTGCTAGTGGACTAGCGCACGAAAACTTC. Its translation is CSASGLAHENF.

The chain links TRBV4-1 to TRBJ2-5; D may be TRBD2 (6 bases). Per germline, CDR1 MGHRA and CDR2 YSYEKL. The CDR3 contains 17 residues. With 0 bases removed from V and 0 bases from J, the gap between germline ends came to 14 bases. CDR3 in amino acids: CASSQEPAGDYQETQYF. In DNA form, the CDR3 reads TGCGCCAGCAGCCAAGAACCAGCGGGCGATTACCAAGAGACCCAGTACTTC.

In this sample, this clone turned up once. The chain carries TRBV19 and TRBJ1-1; TRBD1 is a possible D gene (5 bases). The CDR3 runs to 13 residues. V was cut by 4 bases and J by 7 bases, with 13 bases left in between. In germline, CDR1 is LNHDA, CDR2 SQIVND (reference sequence). The CDR3 loop is CASSRGWGGEAFF. For the CDR3, the DNA is TGTGCCAGTAGTAGAGGTTGGGGCGGTGAAGCTTTCTTT.

The chain is built from TRBV4-2 and TRBJ1-2, with TRBD1 matching over 12 bases. Trimming removed 10 bases from V and 7 bases from J; junction bases left unmatched: 4. Germline CDR1 and CDR2: LGHNA and YNFKEQ. The CDR3 covers 12 residues. CDR3 nucleotides: TGTGCCACAGGGACAGGGGGCAGTGGCTACACCTTC. Translation gives CATGTGGSGYTF.

The CDR3 sequence is CAISESGKVSGEAFF. In DNA, the CDR3 is TGTGCCATCAGTGAGTCCGGGAAGGTCTCCGGTGAAGCTTTCTTT. The chain employs TRBV10-3 and TRBJ1-1; no definite D call. CDR3 length equals 15 residues. V was pared by 0 bases and J by 7 bases, with 15 bases between. CDR1 is ENHRY and CDR2 is SYGVKD in the germline V gene.

This clone was seen once. The V gene is TRBV20-1, the J gene TRBJ1-2; D gene unclear. The CDR3 runs 11 residues. Germline values: CDR1 DFQATT, CDR2 SNEGSKA (reference sequence). The V end lost 0 bases, the J end lost 7 bases, and 6 bases lay between the germline ends. Here the CDR3 DNA reads TGCAGTGCTAGAGATGGGAGTGGCTACACCTTC. This codes for CSARDGSGYTF.

This clone was recorded only once. This rearrangement joins TRBV6-1 to TRBJ2-4; tentative D call: TRBD2 (6 bases). This CDR3 has 16 residues. The ends were cut back, 4 bases at V and 0 bases at J, with 13 bases in the middle. The germline V gene has CDR1 MNHNS and CDR2 SASEGT. CDR3 protein: CASSGGVRLAKNIQYF. CDR3 in DNA: TGTGCCAGCAGTGGGGGGGTCCGCTTAGCCAAAAACATTCAGTACTTC.

The gene calls are TRBV7-8 and TRBJ1-2, with 7 bases that match TRBD1. The CDR3 has 14 amino acids. V dropped 5 bases and J dropped 1; count of bases not matched to a gene: 4. Germline V gives CDR1 SGHVS, CDR2 FQNEAQ. The CDR3 region has the DNA TGTGCCAGCAGCGGAGACAGGGATAACTATGGCTACACCTTC. It translates to CASSGDRDNYGYTF.

This sequence joins TRBV2 and TRBJ2-7, with D tentatively TRBD2 (5 bases). The CDR3 covers 12 residues. Between the trimmed V and J ends, which lost 8 bases and 7 bases, there was a span of 15 bases. The germline V gene encodes CDR1 SNHLY and CDR2 FYNNEI. The DNA for the CDR3 is TGTGCCAGCGGGTACCTCGAGGGAGAGCAGTACTTC. Translated: CASGYLEGEQYF.

The rearrangement uses TRBV30 and TRBJ2-7; a weak D match, TRBD1 (6 bases). Germline values: CDR1 GTSNPN, CDR2 SVGIG (reference sequence). The CDR3 is made up of 15 amino acids. Trimming took 4 bases from V and 1 from J, leaving 17 bases between them. As DNA, the CDR3 is TGTGCCTGGAATTTTGGGGGCGTGGGGTCCTACGAGCAGTACTTC. It is translated as CAWNFGGVGSYEQYF.

V and J are TRBV3-1 (or the pseudogene TRBV3-2) and TRBJ2-1, with D tentatively TRBD2 (7 bases). Trimming pared 0 bases from V and 3 bases from J, leaving 12 bases between. Germline-derived CDR1 and CDR2 are LGHDT and YNNKEL (reference sequence). This CDR3 comprises 16 residues. CDR3 region: CASSQEGGGLYNEQFF. CDR3 DNA sequence: TGTGCCAGCAGCCAAGAGGGCGGGGGCCTCTACAATGAGCAGTTCTTC.

The chain links TRBV7-9 to TRBJ1-4, with D possibly TRBD1 on 6 matching bases. The ends were cut back, 3 bases at V and 2 bases at J, with 10 bases in the middle. Per the germline V gene, CDR1 is SEHNR and CDR2 is FQNEAQ (reference sequence). The CDR3 length is 15 residues. The CDR3 region is CASSLTTGTNEKLFF. CDR3 sequence (DNA): TGTGCCAGCAGCTTGACAACAGGGACTAATGAAAAACTGTTTTTT.

This chain joins TRBV11-2 and TRBJ1-3; no clear D gene. The CDR3 spans 15 residues. Trimming removed 1 base from V and 0 bases from J, with 7 bases in between. The germline CDR1 and CDR2 sequences are SGHAT and FQNNGV. CDR3 in DNA: TGTGCCAGCAGCTTAGGCCAGTCCTCTGGAAACACCATATATTTT. Its protein product is CASSLGQSSGNTIYF.